One and the same sample provided the 2 T cell receptor beta chains below, sequenced in a study of vaccination effects on CD4 cells after COVID-19 (dated by TCRdb to 2022 to 2024). In the ViraFEST assay, PBMC were stimulated with viral peptide pools, and TCR sequencing was then used to find antigen-specific CD4+ T cell clonotypes based on their expansion. After around ten days of culture, CD4+ T cells were isolated with the EasySep CD4+ T cell isolation kit. Each participant received two doses of an mRNA SARS-CoV-2 vaccine, either BNT162b2 or mRNA-1273. The antigens these receptors bind are not known. Receptors were amplified or captured by the immunoSEQ multiplex PCR assay. TCRdb obtained this table from immuneACCESS and retained in-frame rearrangements with V and J assigned. These tables miss some clones; where compared with another copy, unresolved V genes account for less than half of the shortfall, and the remainder is unexplained. Across this sample there are just under 60,000 clones, with around 80% seen only once. 1.5% to 2% of the sample goes to the ten largest clones.

The specimen comprised CD4+ T cells from PBMCs cultured with HCoV-OC43 spike peptides, sampled after COVID-19 vaccination. According to the study, the label for this sample's cell subset or site signals: HCoV-OC43 spike overlapping peptide pool stimulation. The source of these receptors is a human donor who received a COVID-19 vaccine.

The chain carries TRBV5-5 and TRBJ2-1; TRBD1 matches at 12 bases. Unmatched junction bases numbered 11, after V lost 3 bases and J lost 7 bases. This CDR3 spans 17 amino acids. Germline V lookup: CDR1 SGHKS, CDR2 YYEKEE (reference sequence). The CDR3 sequence is CASSWITGTGGKNEQFF. The DNA for the CDR3 is TGTGCCAGCAGCTGGATCACCGGGACAGGGGGCAAGAATGAGCAGTTCTTC.

The rearrangement links TRBV21-1 to TRBJ2-5; TRBD1 was called by the table and not checked on the DNA. TRBV21-1 is classified as a pseudogene. CDR3 size: 17 residues. CDR3 in DNA: TGTGCCAGCAGCAAAGGAAAGGACAGGGGAATGGAAGAGACCCAGTACTTC. Amino acids: CASSKGKDRGMEETQYF.